This TCR beta chain was profiled in a study of T cell responses to AZD1222 COVID-19 vaccine. Findings and limits, study-wide: Spike-specific TCR breadth and depth were elevated following two AZD1222 doses. There were repertoire samples only from the period after the peak T cell response. Spike was spanned by vaccine-associated CD4 TCRs, which were dominant at 160-218 and 743-854.

With regard to this clone: Its antigen is undetermined.

Profiled with immunoSEQ multiplex PCR; TCRdb holds only in-frame clones, not every one. Among over 150,000 clones, roughly 88% were seen once, and the ten largest hold less than 0.55%. The CDR3 has 15 residues. V was shortened by 0 bases and J by 3 bases, with 9 bases between the two germline ends. V gene TRBV23-1 combines with J gene TRBJ1-3; tentatively, D is TRBD1 (5 bases). TRBV23-1 is flagged as an ORF with uncertain function. This receptor was taken from an adult in good health. The sample was peripheral blood, taken on day 0 of AZD1222 vaccination. The CDR3 DNA reads TGCGCCAGCAGTCAATCCCCTGGGGGTGGAAACACCATATATTTT. Protein sequence: CASSQSPGGGNTIYF.